The T cell receptor (beta chain) under discussion was sequenced for a study of T cell repertoires in cytomegalovirus infection. Background on the study: Evidence of both CMV infection and a matching HLA type came from public TCR beta signatures. Study-level findings and limits: CMV-specific HLA-C-restricted TCR beta clonotypes dominated the ex vivo response.

CDR3 length equals 16 residues. On this clonotype itself: The antigen is not known. At one end the junction does not follow the germline gene, possibly because of a read error.

TCRdb passed the reads through MiXCR, listing each CDR3 protein once. The table has roughly 860,000 distinct CDR3 sequences, 30% to 35% seen once; the top ten hold 12%. The genes are TRBV12-3 or TRBV12-4 and TRBJ2-5; 7 nucleotides align to TRBD2. This sample comprised cultured CD8+ T cells from PBMCs, obtained from culture after CMV antigen stimulation. This clonotype was obtained from a human donor in good health (CMV status not recorded). Some clones in this sample may be carry-over from other donors' samples. CDR3 nucleotide sequence: TGTGCCAACAGTTTCCGTGCGGGGGTGGGCCAAGAGACCCAGTACTTC. Translation: CANSFRAGVGQETQYF.